Listed below are T cell receptor beta chains from one sample, sequenced in a study of blood T cells in healthy people across ages. One entry per CDR3 protein results from TCRdb running MiXCR on the 5' RACE reads. The sample comprises under 700,000 distinct CDR3 sequences, around 24% of which are singletons, and just over 8.5% rests with the top ten. This sample was shared with a second study, whose subject was T cells of mothers and their children.

The sample comprised blood. These receptors all stem from a boy aged 5-17 years in good health. Both conserved end residues are part of each CDR3. A D gene is named only where the DNA matches it firmly. The size field is filled for only some rows; it gives once, few, many or a size class.

clone_size: NA
v_call: TRBV7-2
d_call: TRBD2
cdr3_length: 15
j_call: TRBJ2-7
cdr3_nt: TGTGCCAGCAGCACCCGGAGCGGGGGGGCCTACGAGCAGTACTTC
cdr3_aa: CASSTRSGGAYEQYF

clone_size: NA
v_call: TRBV7-2
d_call: TRBD2
cdr3_length: 15
j_call: TRBJ2-5
cdr3_nt: TGTGCCAGCAGCTTAAGTGCGGGGGGAGGAGAGACCCAGTACTTC
cdr3_aa: CASSLSAGGGETQYF

clone_size: NA
v_call: TRBV11-3
d_call: NA
cdr3_length: 15
j_call: TRBJ1-2
cdr3_nt: TGTGCCAGCAGCGCCCAACAGGAGCCTCACTATGGCTACACCTTC
cdr3_aa: CASSAQQEPHYGYTF

clone_size: NA
v_call: TRBV4-2
d_call: NA
cdr3_length: 15
j_call: TRBJ1-1
cdr3_nt: TGTGCCAGCAGCCAAGATATCAGGGGCTGGACTGAAGCTTTCTTT
cdr3_aa: CASSQDIRGWTEAFF

clone_size: NA
v_call: TRBV29-1
d_call: TRBD2
cdr3_length: 13
j_call: TRBJ2-5
cdr3_nt: TGCAGCGTCAGCGGGGGAAACCAAGAGACCCAGTACTTC
cdr3_aa: CSVSGGNQETQYF

clone_size: few
v_call: TRBV4-3
d_call: NA
cdr3_length: 16
j_call: TRBJ1-1
cdr3_nt: TGCGCCAGCAGCCGGGGACCACAGACGATGAACACTGAAGCTTTCTTT
cdr3_aa: CASSRGPQTMNTEAFF

clone_size: few
v_call: TRBV24-1
d_call: NA
cdr3_length: 14
j_call: TRBJ1-2
cdr3_nt: TGTGCCACTAGGGCTACGGACGCTAACTATGGCTACACCTTC
cdr3_aa: CATRATDANYGYTF

clone_size: few
v_call: TRBV28
d_call: NA
cdr3_length: 14
j_call: TRBJ2-7
cdr3_nt: TGTGCCGCCCAGGAGGGACAGACCTTCTACGAGCAGTACTTC
cdr3_aa: CAAQEGQTFYEQYF

clone_size: NA
v_call: TRBV12-5
d_call: NA
cdr3_length: 13
j_call: TRBJ2-5
cdr3_nt: TGTGCTAGTGCCGTGGGGGGTTCAGAGACCCAGTACTTC
cdr3_aa: CASAVGGSETQYF

clone_size: NA
v_call: TRBV25-1
d_call: NA
cdr3_length: 13
j_call: TRBJ2-7
cdr3_nt: TGTGCCAGCAGTGAGGTGCGAAACTACGAGCAGTACTTC
cdr3_aa: CASSEVRNYEQYF

clone_size: few
v_call: TRBV5-1
d_call: NA
cdr3_length: 14
j_call: TRBJ1-5
cdr3_nt: TGCGCCAGCAGGCAGGGGCCCGACCCGGAGCCCCAGCATTTT
cdr3_aa: CASRQGPDPEPQHF

clone_size: NA
v_call: TRBV12-3/TRBV12-4
d_call: TRBD1
cdr3_length: 13
j_call: TRBJ2-1
cdr3_nt: TGTGCCAGCAGTTTCCAGGGGGCGGGTGAGCAGTTCTTC
cdr3_aa: CASSFQGAGEQFF

clone_size: many
v_call: TRBV2
d_call: TRBD1
cdr3_length: 13
j_call: TRBJ2-5
cdr3_nt: TGTGCCAGCAGTGGGGACAGCAAAGAGACCCAGTACTTC
cdr3_aa: CASSGDSKETQYF

clone_size: NA
v_call: TRBV10-3
d_call: NA
cdr3_length: 13
j_call: TRBJ2-7
cdr3_nt: TGTGCCATCAGTGCCGGACAAACCTACGAGCAGTACTTC
cdr3_aa: CAISAGQTYEQYF

clone_size: NA
v_call: TRBV7-2
d_call: NA
cdr3_length: 14
j_call: TRBJ2-7
cdr3_nt: TGTGCCAGCAGCTTAGCTCAGGGTACCCACGAGCAGTACTTC
cdr3_aa: CASSLAQGTHEQYF

clone_size: many
v_call: TRBV4-2
d_call: TRBD2
cdr3_length: 16
j_call: TRBJ2-1
cdr3_nt: TGTGCCAGCAGCCAAGATGGGACTAGCGCTCACAATGAGCAGTTCTTC
cdr3_aa: CASSQDGTSAHNEQFF

clone_size: few
v_call: TRBV5-1
d_call: TRBD2
cdr3_length: 15
j_call: TRBJ2-7
cdr3_nt: TGCGCCAGCAGCTTGTCTCATAGCGGGAGGTACGAGCAGTACTTC
cdr3_aa: CASSLSHSGRYEQYF

clone_size: NA
v_call: TRBV6-2/TRBV6-3
d_call: NA
cdr3_length: 15
j_call: TRBJ2-5
cdr3_nt: TGTGCCAGCACCGGGAGCAAGGAGGGACGGGAGACCCAGTACTTC
cdr3_aa: CASTGSKEGRETQYF

clone_size: few
v_call: TRBV7-2
d_call: NA
cdr3_length: 15
j_call: TRBJ2-7
cdr3_nt: TGTGCCAGCAGCGTCACTCCAACTAGTATGTACGAGCAGTACTTC
cdr3_aa: CASSVTPTSMYEQYF

clone_size: NA
v_call: TRBV25-1
d_call: NA
cdr3_length: 16
j_call: TRBJ1-4
cdr3_nt: TGTGCCAGCAGCCTGTCGGGGGCAGCAACTAATGAAAAACTGTTTTTT
cdr3_aa: CASSLSGAATNEKLFF

clone_size: NA
v_call: TRBV18
d_call: TRBD1
cdr3_length: 19
j_call: TRBJ2-3
cdr3_nt: TGTGCCAGCTCACCTGGGACTGGGACAGGGGAGTTAACGACAGATACGCAGTATTTT
cdr3_aa: CASSPGTGTGELTTDTQYF

clone_size: few
v_call: TRBV28
d_call: NA
cdr3_length: 13
j_call: TRBJ1-1
cdr3_nt: TGTGCCAGCAGTGGGCCTCAGAACACTGAAGCTTTCTTT
cdr3_aa: CASSGPQNTEAFF

clone_size: NA
v_call: TRBV3-1
d_call: NA
cdr3_length: 14
j_call: TRBJ1-5
cdr3_nt: TGTGCCAGCAGCCAAGGAAAAGGGAAACAGCCCCAGCATTTT
cdr3_aa: CASSQGKGKQPQHF

clone_size: NA
v_call: TRBV6-2/TRBV6-3
d_call: NA
cdr3_length: 15
j_call: TRBJ1-5
cdr3_nt: TGTGCCAGCAGTTACGTTGGCAGGGTGTGGCAGCCCCAGCATTTT
cdr3_aa: CASSYVGRVWQPQHF

clone_size: NA
v_call: TRBV19
d_call: NA
cdr3_length: 14
j_call: TRBJ2-1
cdr3_nt: TGTGCCAGTAGATCGGGGGTACACTACAATGAGCAGTTCTTC
cdr3_aa: CASRSGVHYNEQFF

clone_size: NA
v_call: TRBV5-1
d_call: NA
cdr3_length: 12
j_call: TRBJ2-2
cdr3_nt: TGCGCCAGCAGCTTCGACACCGGGGAGCTATTTTTT
cdr3_aa: CASSFDTGELFF

clone_size: few
v_call: TRBV5-5
d_call: NA
cdr3_length: 13
j_call: TRBJ1-1
cdr3_nt: TGTGCCAGCAGCTTCTCACCAGGGACAGAAGCTTTCTTT
cdr3_aa: CASSFSPGTEAFF

clone_size: few
v_call: TRBV19
d_call: TRBD2
cdr3_length: 14
j_call: TRBJ2-5
cdr3_nt: TGTGCCACCGGACTAGCGGGGGGGCAAGAGACCCAGTACTTC
cdr3_aa: CATGLAGGQETQYF

clone_size: NA
v_call: TRBV7-9
d_call: NA
cdr3_length: 14
j_call: TRBJ1-4
cdr3_nt: TGTGCCAGCAGCTTAGCAGCCCAGTATGAAAAACTGTTTTTT
cdr3_aa: CASSLAAQYEKLFF

clone_size: NA
v_call: TRBV4-3
d_call: NA
cdr3_length: 15
j_call: TRBJ2-5
cdr3_nt: TGCGCCAGCAGCCAAGAAAACAGGGACCAAGAGACCCAGTACTTC
cdr3_aa: CASSQENRDQETQYF